This T cell receptor (beta chain) was observed in a study of tumor and adjacent non-tumor tissue in lung cancer. The overall study: There were about 12 adenocarcinoma, 2 squamous cell carcinoma and 1 small cell lung cancer cases. Study-level points and caveats: Tumor repertoires had a smaller top 100 clone share than normal lung. Higher tumor TCR diversity was associated with shorter survival.

Comment on this clonotype: The antigen remains undetermined. A read error may produce the germline difference seen at one junction end.

Three rounds of nested PCR, following a modified ARM-PCR protocol, produced the TCRbeta library. In TCRdb, the multiplex PCR reads were re-called with MiXCR into one record per CDR3 protein. The sample carries 200,000 to 250,000 distinct CDR3 sequences, approximately 74% recorded once. RNA was extracted from bulk tissue without any cell sorting. The germline gives CDR1 SGHNT, CDR2 YENEEA. This CDR3 comprises 14 residues. The chain joins TRBV11-3 to TRBJ2-1, with D unclear. The source is a man aged 60 to 75 with non-small cell lung cancer. The sequenced material came from lung tumor tissue. This chain's CDR3 is CASSLDLSYNEQFF. CDR3 DNA sequence: TGTGCCAGCAGCTTAGATTTGAGTTACAATGAACAGTTCTTC.